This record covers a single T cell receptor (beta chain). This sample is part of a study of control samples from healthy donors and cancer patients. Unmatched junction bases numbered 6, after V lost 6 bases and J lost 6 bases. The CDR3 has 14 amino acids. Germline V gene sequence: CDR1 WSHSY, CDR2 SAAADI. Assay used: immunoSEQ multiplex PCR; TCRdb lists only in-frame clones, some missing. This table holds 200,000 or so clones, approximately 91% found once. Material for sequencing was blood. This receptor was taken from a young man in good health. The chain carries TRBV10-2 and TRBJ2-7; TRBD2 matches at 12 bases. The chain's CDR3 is CASRATSGGGEQYF. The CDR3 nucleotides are TGCGCCAGCAGGGCGACTAGCGGGGGAGGCGAGCAGTACTTC.